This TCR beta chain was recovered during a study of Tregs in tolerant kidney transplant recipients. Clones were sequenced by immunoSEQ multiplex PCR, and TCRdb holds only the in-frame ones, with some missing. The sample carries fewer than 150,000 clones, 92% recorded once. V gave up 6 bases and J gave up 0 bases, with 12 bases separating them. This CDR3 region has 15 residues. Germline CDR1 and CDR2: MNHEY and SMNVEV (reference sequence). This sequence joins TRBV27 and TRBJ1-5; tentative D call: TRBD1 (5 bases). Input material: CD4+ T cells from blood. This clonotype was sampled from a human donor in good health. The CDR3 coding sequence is TGTGCCAGCAGCTCCTGGGGACTTAGCAATCAGCCCCAGCATTTT. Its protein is CASSSWGLSNQPQHF.